These 28 T cell receptor beta chains came from one sample sequenced in a study of blood T cell repertoires in COVID-19. TCRdb keeps only in-frame clones here, not all; method: immunoSEQ multiplex PCR. The sample contains about 260,000 clones, about 80% of which appear only once. Sequencing was performed on peripheral blood. These receptors originate from a human donor in a cohort sampled during active COVID-19.

The chain employs TRBV24-1 and TRBJ1-2; no clear D. V lost 2 bases and J lost 4, with 10 bases in between. This CDR3 spans 14 amino acids. CDR1 is KGHDR, CDR2 SFDVKD, per germline. CDR3 sequence reads: CATSDSATTYGYTF. For the CDR3, the DNA is TGTGCCACCAGTGATTCGGCGACTACCTATGGCTACACCTTC.

V gene TRBV28 combines with J gene TRBJ1-4; 7 bases fit TRBD1. Germline V gene lookup returns CDR1 MDHEN and CDR2 SYDVKM. The V and J ends lost 10 bases and 5 bases, in that order; junction bases with no gene match: 16. The CDR3 has 16 amino acids. CDR3 coding DNA: TGTGCCATAACGGGCAGTAGGGGGCGTTTAAATGAAAAACTGTTTTTT. Translation gives CAITGSRGRLNEKLFF.

J is TRBJ1-1 and V is TRBV5-6; no reliable D call. The V gene's germline CDR1 is SGHDT and CDR2 YYEEEE. CDR3 length: 13 amino acids. The ends were cut back, 4 bases at V and 1 base at J, with 8 bases in the middle. The CDR3 DNA reads as TGTGCCAGCAGCATCCGCAGGAACACTGAAGCTTTCTTT. This gives the protein CASSIRRNTEAFF.

The chain couples TRBV19 to TRBJ2-5; the D is unclear. CDR3 size: 12 residues. Germline V gene lookup returns CDR1 LNHDA and CDR2 SQIVND (reference sequence). Trimming stripped 6 bases from V and 4 bases from J, with 9 bases between. CDR3: CASRGFGETQYF. The CDR3 nucleotides read TGTGCCAGTAGGGGCTTTGGAGAGACCCAGTACTTC.

The genes are TRBV7-2 and TRBJ1-1; TRBD1 might be the D (6 bases). The germline CDR1 and CDR2 sequences are SGHTA and FQGNSA. This CDR3 is 16 amino acids long. Trimming removed 3 bases at V and 0 bases at J, with 14 bases between. CDR3 in DNA: TGTGCCAGCAGCTTTAGGCAGGGGAACATGAACACTGAAGCTTTCTTT. It specifies CASSFRQGNMNTEAFF.

The CDR3 sequence is CASSDVGRGRAEAFF. The CDR3 DNA reads as TGTGCCAGCAGTGATGTTGGTCGAGGGCGTGCTGAAGCTTTCTTT. V and J are TRBV6-1 and TRBJ1-1; D is unclear. The CDR3 length is 15 residues. The V gene's germline CDR1 is MNHNS and CDR2 SASEGT. V dropped 3 bases and J dropped 6 bases, with 17 bases sitting between them.

The V and J genes are TRBV7-2 and TRBJ1-3; 7 nucleotides align to TRBD1. The CDR3 is made up of 16 amino acids. Germline assignment: CDR1 SGHTA and CDR2 FQGNSA. The V gene end was trimmed by 5 bases and the J gene end by 3 bases; junction bases not matched to a gene: 10. The CDR3 DNA sequence: TGTGCCAGCAGCCCTCGACAGGGTCTGGGTGGAAACACCATATATTTT. Protein product: CASSPRQGLGGNTIYF.

This chain joins TRBV10-2 and TRBJ1-1, with 10 nucleotides matching TRBD1. CDR3 length equals 16 residues. V lost 4 bases and J lost 7; bases outside the gene matches: 12. Germline V lookup: CDR1 WSHSY, CDR2 SAAADI. Here the CDR3 DNA reads TGCGCCAGCAGTGGGACAGGGGGGATGCTTAACGGTGAAGCTTTCTTT. Protein product: CASSGTGGMLNGEAFF.

The chain joins TRBV7-6 to TRBJ1-6; 7 bases line up with TRBD1. CDR3 length equals 15 residues. Losses at the gene ends were 3 bases for V and 9 bases for J; bases not matched to a gene: 8. The germline CDR1 and CDR2 sequences are SGHVS and FNYEAQ. The CDR3 sequence: CASSFRQGRGSPLHF. CDR3 sequence (DNA): TGTGCCAGCAGCTTTCGACAGGGTCGAGGTTCACCCCTCCACTTT.

The CDR3 coding sequence is TGTGCTAGTGGTTTGTACCATAGAGGCGGAGGTGGCTACACCTTC. This gives the protein CASGLYHRGGGGYTF. The rearrangement uses TRBV12-5 and TRBJ1-2; unclear D gene. The germline V and J ends were trimmed by 2 bases and 7 bases, with 17 bases remaining between them. Germline CDR1 and CDR2: LGHNT and FRNRAP. The CDR3 has 15 residues.

The chain couples TRBV27 to TRBJ2-7; 9 bases align to TRBD2. The germline gives CDR1 MNHEY, CDR2 SMNVEV (reference sequence). The CDR3 contains 14 residues. V shed 3 bases, J shed 7 bases, and the junction held 7 bases outside the gene matches. The CDR3 protein is CASSLGSGGREQYF. The CDR3 DNA reads TGTGCCAGCAGTTTGGGTAGCGGGGGTCGGGAGCAGTACTTC.

The rearrangement joins TRBV7-9 to TRBJ2-6, with 7 nucleotides matching TRBD1. Per the germline V gene, CDR1 is SEHNR and CDR2 is FQNEAQ (reference sequence). The CDR3 runs 13 residues. V shed 4 bases, J shed 13 bases, and the junction held 7 bases outside the gene matches. The CDR3: CASSSQGVGVLTF. CDR3 sequence (DNA): TGTGCCAGCAGCTCTCAGGGGGTCGGGGTCCTGACTTTC. The full variable domain, with the rest looked up from reference TRBV7-9 and TRBJ2-6, is DTGVSQNPRHKITKRGQNVTFRCDPISEHNRLYWYRQTLGQGPEFLTYFQNEAQLEKSRLLSDRFSAERPKGSFSTLEIQRTEQGDSAMYLCASSSQGVGVLTFGAGSRLTVL.

CDR3 nucleotides: TGTGCCAGCAGAAGTTCGGCCGGGGACTATGGCTACACCTTC. Its protein product is CASRSSAGDYGYTF. The chain carries TRBV6-6 and TRBJ1-2, with D unclear. This CDR3 has 14 residues. CDR1 MNHNY and CDR2 SVGAGI come from the germline V gene (reference sequence). The V end lost 6 bases, the J end lost 3 bases, and 14 bases lay between the germline ends.

The rearrangement uses TRBV2 and TRBJ1-5; D might be TRBD1 (6 bases). The CDR3 runs 14 residues. The ends were cut back, 6 bases at V and 2 bases at J, with 11 bases in the middle. Germline V lookup: CDR1 SNHLY, CDR2 FYNNEI. The CDR3 DNA is TGTGCCAGCAGACAGGGTCTGGGCAATCAGCCCCAGCATTTT. As protein: CASRQGLGNQPQHF.

The gene calls are TRBV7-2 and TRBJ2-3; D not certain. Per the germline V gene, CDR1 is SGHTA and CDR2 is FQGNSA. Deletions cut 1 base from V and 0 bases from J, with 8 bases between. This CDR3 has 15 amino acids. The chain's CDR3 is CASSLVITSTDTQYF. In DNA, the CDR3 is TGTGCCAGCAGCTTAGTTATAACTAGCACAGATACGCAGTATTTT.

This clone was seen once. The gene calls are TRBV6-5 and TRBJ2-7; 8 bases are a match to TRBD2. J gave up 0 bases and V 2 bases, and 3 bases lay outside the gene matches. The germline CDR1 and CDR2 sequences are MNHEY and SVGAGI. This CDR3 has 15 residues. CDR3 in amino acids: CASSYAGGSSYEQYF. Written as DNA, the CDR3 is TGTGCCAGCAGTTACGCGGGAGGCAGCTCCTACGAGCAGTACTTC.

The chain has TRBV5-5 and TRBJ1-5, with D tentatively TRBD1 (6 bases). The CDR3 has 16 residues. From germline, CDR1 is SGHKS and CDR2 YYEKEE (reference sequence). The V gene lost 3 bases and the J gene lost 0 bases, with 13 bases spanning the gap. CDR3 sequence reads: CASSSRQDLSNQPQHF. The CDR3 coding sequence is TGTGCCAGCAGCTCTAGACAGGACCTTAGCAATCAGCCCCAGCATTTT.

The chain uses TRBV2 and TRBJ2-4, with 7 bases lining up with TRBD1. This CDR3 has 14 amino acids. After removal of 6 bases from V and 2 bases from J, the junction contained 4 bases not matched to a gene. The germline V gene has CDR1 SNHLY and CDR2 FYNNEI. The CDR3 is CASSWGQSKNIQYF. CDR3 DNA: TGTGCCAGCAGCTGGGGACAGTCCAAAAACATTCAGTACTTC.

This clone appeared once. This rearrangement joins TRBV5-4 to TRBJ2-7, with TRBD2 identical over 10 bases. CDR3 length: 15 amino acids. Germline V gene lookup returns CDR1 SGHNT and CDR2 YYREEE (reference sequence). V lost 0 bases and J lost 6; bases outside the gene matches: 6. This CDR3 is CASSLDSGRNIEQYF. CDR3 nucleotides: TGTGCCAGCAGCTTGGATAGCGGGAGGAATATCGAGCAGTACTTC. Using reference TRBV5-4 and TRBJ2-7 for the parts outside the CDR3, the full variable domain is ETGVTQSPTHLIKTRGQQVTLRCSSQSGHNTVSWYQQALGQGPQFIFQYYREEENGRGNFPPRFSGLQFPNYSSELNVNALELDDSALYLCASSLDSGRNIEQYFGPGTRLTVT.

The chain joins TRBV11-3 to TRBJ2-1, with 13 bases fitting TRBD2. Germline V lookup: CDR1 SGHNT, CDR2 YENEEA. The CDR3 sequence is 19 residues long. J gave up 1 base and V 4 bases, and 10 bases lay outside the gene matches. The CDR3, as DNA: TGTGCCAGCAGCTCCGCCGTCTTGGGACTAGCGGGATCCTACAATGAGCAGTTCTTC. Translation: CASSSAVLGLAGSYNEQFF.

The V gene is TRBV19, the J gene TRBJ2-3; 13 bases are a match to TRBD2. This CDR3 comprises 16 residues. Germline lookup yields CDR1 LNHDA and CDR2 SQIVND (reference sequence). Trimming removed 4 bases from V and 1 base from J; junction bases left unmatched: 2. The DNA for the CDR3 is TGTGCCAGTAGTACGGGGACTAGCGGGGGCACAGATACGCAGTATTTT. Amino acid sequence: CASSTGTSGGTDTQYF.

The V call is TRBV28, the J call TRBJ2-7; 7 positions agree with TRBD2. This CDR3 region has 10 residues. Per the germline V gene, CDR1 is MDHEN and CDR2 is SYDVKM. The junction had 9 bases not matched to a gene; V was cut back by 9 bases and J by 13 bases. The CDR3 DNA sequence: TGTGCCAGTCTGGGGACTACCCTATACTTC. Its translation: CASLGTTLYF.

V gene TRBV28 combines with J gene TRBJ2-1; 8 bases map to TRBD1. CDR3 length: 12 residues. The V segment lost 4 bases and the J segment 12 bases; nucleotides outside the gene matches: 5. Germline loops: CDR1 MDHEN, CDR2 SYDVKM. CDR3 residues: CASSSGGLGQFF. The CDR3 region has the DNA TGTGCCAGCAGTTCAGGGGGCCTCGGGCAGTTCTTC. Drawing the rest from reference TRBV28 and TRBJ2-1, the complete variable domain is DVKVTQSSRYLVKRTGEKVFLECVQDMDHENMFWYRQDPGLGLRLIYFSYDVKMKEKGDIPEGYSVSREKKERFSLILESASTNQTSMYLCASSSGGLGQFFGPGTRLTVL.

V gene TRBV11-2 combines with J gene TRBJ2-5, with 15 bases identical to TRBD2. Trimming took 5 bases from V and 5 from J; bases not matched to a gene: 6. Germline CDR1 SGHAT, CDR2 FQNNGV. CDR3 length: 16 amino acids. Here the CDR3 reads CASSPGLAGGRETQYF. Written as DNA, the CDR3 is TGTGCCAGCAGCCCAGGACTAGCGGGGGGGCGGGAGACCCAGTACTTC.

J is TRBJ1-1 and V is TRBV5-1, with D uncertain. This CDR3 comprises 14 residues. The germline V and J ends were trimmed by 1 base and 8 bases, with 15 bases remaining between them. The germline gives CDR1 SGHRS, CDR2 YFSETQ. CDR3 sequence reads: CASSLPGPTPEAFF. CDR3 nucleotide sequence: TGCGCCAGCAGCTTGCCGGGTCCTACTCCGGAAGCTTTCTTT. The variable domain in full, with the rest retrieved from reference TRBV5-1 and TRBJ1-1, is KAGVTQTPRYLIKTRGQQVTLSCSPISGHRSVSWYQQTPGQGLQFLFEYFSETQRNKGNFPGRFSGRQFSNSRSEMNVSTLELGDSALYLCASSLPGPTPEAFFGQGTRLTVV.

CDR3 in amino acids: CASSQDRGARSYNEQFF. The CDR3, as DNA: TGCGCCAGCAGCCAAGATCGCGGGGCCCGCTCCTACAATGAGCAGTTCTTC. This rearrangement joins TRBV4-1 to TRBJ2-1; D might be TRBD2 (6 bases). Trimming removed 0 bases at V and 0 bases at J, with 12 bases between. Germline V gene lookup returns CDR1 MGHRA and CDR2 YSYEKL. The CDR3 runs to 17 residues.

The V call is TRBV7-9, the J call TRBJ1-1; no reliable D call. Germline CDR1 is SEHNR and CDR2 is FQNEAQ (reference sequence). Trimming took off 2 bases at V and 1 base at J, with 5 bases between the two ends. The CDR3 is 13 residues long. The CDR3 DNA reads TGTGCCAGCAGCTTATTCGGGAACACTGAAGCTTTCTTT. Translating it yields CASSLFGNTEAFF.

V gene TRBV9 combines with J gene TRBJ2-3, with D hard to call. The V and J ends lost 3 bases and 0 bases respectively, with 11 bases between them. This CDR3 has 15 amino acids. Germline loops: CDR1 SGDLS, CDR2 YYNGEE. The CDR3 sequence is CASSAHRVSTDTQYF. In nucleotides, the CDR3 is TGTGCCAGCAGCGCACACCGGGTTAGCACAGATACGCAGTATTTT.